The 13 T cell receptor beta chains listed next were all sequenced from one sample in a study of T cell responses to AZD1222 COVID-19 vaccine. Here immunoSEQ multiplex PCR was the method, and the copy in TCRdb shows in-frame clones only, minus some. Here the sample spans about 200,000 clones, 85% to 95% being singletons. The sequences come from peripheral blood, collected on day 0 of MenACWY control vaccination. The receptor set was obtained from an adult in good health.

The CDR3 nucleotides are TGTGCCAGCAGGGAGAAAGCCAAAAACATTCAGTACTTC. This codes for CASREKAKNIQYF. The chain has TRBV11-2 and TRBJ2-4; D remains ambiguous. This CDR3 contains 13 residues. Trimming took 6 bases from V and 0 from J, leaving 6 bases between them. Germline assignment: CDR1 SGHAT and CDR2 FQNNGV.

V and J are TRBV6-6 and TRBJ1-5; D is ambiguous. Trimming removed 4 bases from V and 4 bases from J, with 14 bases in between. Germline CDR1 and CDR2: MNHNY and SVGAGI (reference sequence). The CDR3 runs 15 residues. The CDR3 nucleotides are TGTGCCAGCAGTTCCCCGGGGATGTCAAATCAGCCCCAGCATTTT. Protein product: CASSSPGMSNQPQHF.

V is TRBV5-1 and J is TRBJ2-1, with D perhaps being TRBD1 or TRBD2 (5 bases each). Trimming took off 2 bases at V and 7 bases at J, with 19 bases between the two ends. The CDR3 is 16 amino acids. CDR1 and CDR2 (germline): SGHRS, YFSETQ. The DNA of the CDR3 is TGCGCCAGCAGCTTCGTAGGGGCACCCAGAGGGAATGAGCAGTTCTTC. Translation gives CASSFVGAPRGNEQFF.

The chain employs TRBV27 and TRBJ1-2; the D gene is possibly TRBD1 (6 bases). Germline V gene sequence: CDR1 MNHEY, CDR2 SMNVEV (reference sequence). CDR3 length equals 14 residues. Trimming removed 5 bases from V and 4 bases from J, with 14 bases in between. CDR3 DNA: TGTGCCAGCAGTCCGAGGGGGATCGTCTATGGCTACACCTTC. Translated: CASSPRGIVYGYTF.

V usage is TRBV19 and J usage is TRBJ1-5; D remains ambiguous. V shed 6 bases and J shed 4 bases, with 16 bases lying between them. Germline CDR1 and CDR2: LNHDA and SQIVND (reference sequence). The CDR3 extends over 15 amino acids. CDR3 amino acids: CASSTLGRLNQPQHF. The DNA of the CDR3 is TGTGCCAGTAGCACCTTAGGCAGACTTAATCAGCCCCAGCATTTT.

The chain is built from TRBV29-1 and TRBJ1-1, with D unclear. CDR3 length equals 12 residues. V shed 6 bases and J shed 4 bases, with 12 bases lying between them. Germline CDR1 is SQVTM and CDR2 is ANQGSEA. In DNA, the CDR3 is TGCAGCGTGGACTCGGGGAGCACTGAAGCTTTCTTT. This sequence encodes CSVDSGSTEAFF. Full variable domain (outside the CDR3, taken from reference TRBV29-1 and TRBJ1-1): SAVISQKPSRDICQRGTSLTIQCQVDSQVTMMFWYRQQPGQSLTLIATANQGSEATYESGFVIDKFPISRPNLTFSTLTVSNMSPEDSSIYLCSVDSGSTEAFFGQGTRLTVV.

This rearrangement joins TRBV28 to TRBJ1-1, with TRBD1 matching 7 bases. This CDR3 is built from 14 residues. The trim removed 5 bases at V and 5 bases at J, leaving 8 bases unmatched. The germline V gene has CDR1 MDHEN and CDR2 SYDVKM. CDR3 residues: CASSTQGGKTEAFF. CDR3 DNA: TGTGCCAGCAGTACACAAGGGGGCAAGACTGAAGCTTTCTTT.

CDR3: CASSLFFRNTGTASGDTQYF. The CDR3 nucleotides read TGTGCCAGCAGTTTATTTTTCCGGAATACCGGGACAGCGTCAGGAGATACGCAGTATTTT. This chain connects TRBV28 to TRBJ2-3; 7 nucleotides align to TRBD1. V lost 1 base, J lost 5 bases, and 21 bases stayed unmatched. Germline V gene sequence: CDR1 MDHEN, CDR2 SYDVKM. The CDR3 loop spans 20 amino acids. Combining the CDR3 with reference TRBV28 and TRBJ2-3 gives the whole variable domain DVKVTQSSRYLVKRTGEKVFLECVQDMDHENMFWYRQDPGLGLRLIYFSYDVKMKEKGDIPEGYSVSREKKERFSLILESASTNQTSMYLCASSLFFRNTGTASGDTQYFGPGTRLTVL.

The rearrangement joins TRBV27 to TRBJ2-1, with D hard to call. The V end was cut by 4 bases, the J end by 2 bases, with 12 bases between. CDR1 MNHEY and CDR2 SMNVEV come from the germline V gene (reference sequence). The CDR3 has 15 amino acids. DNA for the CDR3: TGTGCCAGCAGTTCCGTCCTGCGCCCCTACAATGAGCAGTTCTTC. Translated: CASSSVLRPYNEQFF.

The chain recombines TRBV28 with TRBJ1-5; maybe TRBD1 (6 bases). This CDR3 comprises 14 residues. Trimming took off 10 bases at V and 1 base at J, with 14 bases between the two ends. Germline assignment: CDR1 MDHEN and CDR2 SYDVKM. CDR3 sequence: CATHRGGSNQPQHF. CDR3 DNA: TGTGCCACCCACCGAGGGGGGAGCAATCAGCCCCAGCATTTT.

The chain links TRBV20-1 to TRBJ1-1, with 8 bases lining up with TRBD1. V lost 3 bases to trimming and J lost 4 bases; unmatched junction nucleotides: 7. This CDR3 spans 14 amino acids. CDR1 and CDR2 (germline): DFQATT, SNEGSKA (reference sequence). The CDR3 here is CSASYRGWGTEAFF. The CDR3 nucleotides read TGCAGTGCTAGTTACAGGGGGTGGGGCACTGAAGCTTTCTTT.

This chain joins TRBV12-3 or TRBV12-4 and TRBJ2-7; D not certain. The CDR3 has 13 amino acids. Trimming removed 3 bases from V and 3 bases from J, with 9 bases in between. Here the CDR3 reads CASSFGVGYEQYF. For the CDR3, the DNA is TGTGCCAGCAGTTTTGGGGTTGGCTACGAGCAGTACTTC.

V usage is TRBV19 and J usage is TRBJ2-1; D not certain. The CDR3 loop spans 13 amino acids. V was trimmed by 3 bases and J by 2 bases, leaving 5 bases between them. Per the germline V gene, CDR1 is LNHDA and CDR2 is SQIVND (reference sequence). CDR3 DNA: TGTGCCAGTAGTATGGGGACCTACAATGAGCAGTTCTTC. It encodes CASSMGTYNEQFF.